The entry that follows covers one T cell receptor (beta chain) sequence. Its specific antigen is unknown. Base qualities are not provided; no much larger clone lies one nucleotide away. The sample belongs to a study of T cells in Graves' hyperthyroidism and ophthalmopathy (dated by TCRdb to the late 2010s). Some background on the complete study: Peripheral blood samples were taken at the time of initial diagnosis, prior to any treatment. Prospective prediction of ophthalmopathy was tested in an independent validation cohort consisting of 18 to 20 hyperthyroidism patients and approximately 16 patients who later progressed to ophthalmopathy. TCR V-J signatures able to tell the groups apart were searched for in a discovery cohort of around 95 patients, of whom more than 40 had Graves' ophthalmopathy and more than 55 had stable Graves' hyperthyroidism. Once sampling was done, hyperthyroidism patients were given methimazole at a starting dose of 30 mg daily, whereas ophthalmopathy patients were given high-dose intravenous methylprednisolone. In several Graves' hyperthyroidism patients, the study also compared T-cell repertoires from thyroid tissue with T-cell repertoires from blood. The approximately 90 discovery patients were randomly split 7:3 into training and test sets. TCR Vbeta CDR3 sequencing of fewer than 150 peripheral blood samples (roughly 41 ophthalmopathy, 70 to 85 hyperthyroidism and some 17 progressor patients) is reported in the paper.

Results the study describes overall, beyond this receptor: In validation, the model predicted progression to ophthalmopathy a median of about 6.8 months before onset, with about 64% sensitivity and roughly 72% specificity. Most expanded thyroid clonotypes (frequency above 0.001) were also found in blood, which suggests that blood repertoires may mirror thyroid immune responses. In cross-validation, a model built on a 13 V-J signature told ophthalmopathy apart from stable hyperthyroidism with 87.88% sensitivity and roughly 82% specificity, and in testing the same model reached 80%/75%. No statistical method was used to set the sample size in advance, and investigators knew the group allocation.

Hyperthyroidism patients were newly diagnosed, had a disease duration of under 2 months, and were aged 18 to 65 years. The study excluded patients with uncontrolled infections, other autoimmune diseases, pregnancy or lactation. Clinical symptoms, serum thyroxine and TRAb, thyroid ultrasound, and orbital computed tomography formed the basis for the diagnoses. Blood from progressor patients was collected at the time of first diagnosis with hyperthyroidism, before any ophthalmopathy symptoms had appeared. PBMCs were separated from approximately 9.9 ml of fresh peripheral blood using Ficoll-Paque density gradient centrifugation. Progressor patients were initially diagnosed with Graves' hyperthyroidism and developed ophthalmopathy during follow-up. Total RNA was extracted using Trizol reagent, and RNA quality was assessed on an Agilent 2100 Bioanalyzer. TCR beta CDR3 regions were amplified from RNA transcripts. The TCR CDR3 was subjected to a first round of RT-PCR using the HTBI primer set and the Qiagen OneStep RT-PCR kit. Libraries were constructed in a second round of multiplex PCR, after which size selection and purification were carried out. Sequencing of the libraries was done on an Illumina HiSeq2000 using paired-end 100 bp reads. The study's processing was this. SOAPnuke was used to process the raw data, with reads discarded if the reads contained adapters or uncalled bases, had a mean Phred below 15, or lacked an exact constant-primer or identifier match. High-quality paired reads were merged with COPE v1.2.5, and unique nucleotide sequences were defined as clonotypes. Clonotypes were aligned to IMGT TRBV, TRBD and TRBJ reference segments using MiTCR v1.1. Analysis was restricted to V-J combinations with a frequency above 0.0001, which covered roughly 99% of repertoires. The TCS score was defined as the ratio of F50 (clonal expansion) to E x V (chaos), calculated using BLOSUM62-based TCRdist between CDR3 peptides within each V-J. Welch's t-statistics and random forest reduced some 510 V-J features to roughly 13, which were used in a naive Bayes classifier (R e1071). The public reads were reanalyzed by TCRdb: fastp trimming at Q25, MiXCR alignment, in-frame beta chains only. Rows matching on CDR3 protein sequence are summarized as one entry with the most common DNA and genes. The V and J calls shown here were made by TCRdb, not taken from the authors' results. This sample has roughly 580,000 distinct CDR3 sequences in its table, and more than 11% of those were observed once. The ten largest clones capture around 5.4% of the sample.

CDR1 DFQATT and CDR2 SNEGSKA were looked up in the germline V gene (reference sequence). The CDR3 covers 19 residues, taking in both the cysteine and the phenylalanine. Just CDR3 DNA is preserved here, 57 bases in frame from base 1. V loses 1 base at its end and J loses 0 bases; junction bases beyond the gene matches: 12. The sequence was collected from a woman younger than 45 with Graves' hyperthyroidism that later progressed to Graves' ophthalmopathy. Recombination joined TRBV20-1 with TRBJ2-5; TRBD2 matches 12 bases in the middle. The material sequenced was blood. CDR3 protein: CSARGDTRTSGNYQETQYF. The nucleotides read TGCAGTGCTAGAGGCGATACAAGGACTAGCGGGAATTACCAAGAGACCCAGTACTTC.